The clone carrying this T cell receptor beta chain occurred many times. Its specificity is unknown. This entry belongs to a study of T cells in Graves' hyperthyroidism and ophthalmopathy. Study results and limitations: Most clonotypes expanded in thyroid above 0.001 were likewise present in blood.

V gave up 4 bases and J gave up 4 bases; unmatched junction bases: 15. The CDR3 contains 19 residues. CDR1 and CDR2 from the germline V gene are SEHNR and FQNEAQ (reference sequence). RNA transcripts were the template for amplifying TCR beta CDR3 regions. Using the HTBI primer set, a first-round RT-PCR was run on the TCR CDR3. Each CDR3 protein is one row after TCRdb ran MiXCR on the multiplex PCR reads. The data contain under 350,000 distinct CDR3 sequences, about 20% of them seen just once; the ten biggest clones take up 49%. Sequences were obtained from blood. The rearrangement joins TRBV7-9 to TRBJ2-3; 12 bases line up with TRBD2. This receptor was taken from a woman between 45 and 65 years old with Graves' hyperthyroidism. The CDR3 DNA reads TGTGCCAGCAGCTCGGACGCAATTTCTAGCGGGAGGGCCCCAGATACGCAGTATTTT. Translation gives CASSSDAISSGRAPDTQYF. The full variable domain, rest sourced from reference TRBV7-9 and TRBJ2-3, is DTGVSQNPRHKITKRGQNVTFRCDPISEHNRLYWYRQTLGQGPEFLTYFQNEAQLEKSRLLSDRFSAERPKGSFSTLEIQRTEQGDSAMYLCASSSDAISSGRAPDTQYFGPGTRLTVL.